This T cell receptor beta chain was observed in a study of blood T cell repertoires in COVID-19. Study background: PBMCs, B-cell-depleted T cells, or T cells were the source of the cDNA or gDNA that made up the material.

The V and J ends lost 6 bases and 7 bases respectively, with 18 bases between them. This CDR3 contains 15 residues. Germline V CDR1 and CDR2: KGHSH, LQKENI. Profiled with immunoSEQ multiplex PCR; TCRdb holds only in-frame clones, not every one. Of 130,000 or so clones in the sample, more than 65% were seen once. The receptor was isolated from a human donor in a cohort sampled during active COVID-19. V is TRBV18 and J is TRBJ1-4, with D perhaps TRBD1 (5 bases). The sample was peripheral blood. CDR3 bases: TGTGCCAGCTCCCCTGACCGATCCCAGGGTGAAAAACTGTTTTTT. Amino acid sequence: CASSPDRSQGEKLFF.